Presented here are 21 T cell receptor delta chains from one specimen sequenced in a study of gamma-delta T cells after stem cell transplantation. TCRdb reprocessed the RT-PCR reads through CATT. In the table there are about 15,000 delta-chain clones, less than 10% of which are singletons. Sequences were obtained from gamma-delta T cells. Receptors originate from a human donor. It is not recorded whose cells these are; they may come from a transplant donor.

Comment on this clone: A read error is likely here: a far larger clone is one base away. Other DNA sequences from this sample encode an identical CDR3 as well. The chain links TRDV2 to TRDJ3, with 12 bases identical to TRDD3. Trimming took 0 bases from V and 1 from J; bases not matched to a gene: 9. CDR1 is GEAIGNYY and CDR2 is EKD in the germline V gene. The length of the CDR3 is 21 residues. This CDR3 is CACDTVLGDTRGSWDTRQMFF. The CDR3 DNA reads as TGTGCCTGTGACACCGTGCTGGGGGATACGCGGGGATCCTGGGACACCCGACAGATGTTTTTC.

This clone was observed a few times. It is likely a read error: a sequence one base away is far more abundant. Other DNA sequences in this sample translate to the same CDR3. The V call is TRDV2, the J call TRDJ1; D ambiguous. This CDR3 is built from 19 residues. CDR1 is GEAIGNYY, CDR2 EKD, per germline. The CDR3 DNA is TGTGCTTGTGACACCGTCCCCACAGGGCCAGTGGTGGGTACCGATAAACTCATCTTT. This gives the protein CACDTVPTGPVVGTDKLIF.

This clone was observed at least ten times. Other DNA sequences in the same sample also yield this CDR3. The chain carries TRDV2 and TRDJ1; 7 bases are shared with TRDD3. Germline CDR1 and CDR2: GEAIGNYY and EKD. There are 19 residues in the CDR3. J lost 2 bases, V lost 0 bases, and 17 bases had no gene match. CDR3 nucleotides: TGTGCCTGTGACACCGGGAAGGGGCTGGGGGCCCCCTTGACCGATAAACTCATCTTT. This translates into CACDTGKGLGAPLTDKLIF.

This clone was seen a handful of times. The protein in TCRdb stems from a much larger clone and differs at residue 6 from this DNA's translation, likely a read error; here the protein is translated from the DNA. V is TRDV2 and J is TRDJ3; 8 nucleotides line up with TRDD3. The V segment lost 3 bases and the J segment 0 bases; nucleotides outside the gene matches: 12. This CDR3 is built from 20 residues. Germline V gene lookup returns CDR1 GEAIGNYY and CDR2 EKD. The DNA for the CDR3 is TGTGCCTGTGACCACACTGGGGGTTTTAAAGACTCCTGGGACACCCGACAGATGTTTTTC. Translation gives CACDHTGGFKDSWDTRQMFF.

Turning to this clone: TCRdb has a much larger clone's protein, which differs at residue 5 from the translation of this DNA, likely because of a read error; what is shown is the protein translated from the DNA. V usage is TRDV2 and J usage is TRDJ1, with TRDD3 identical over 10 bases. This CDR3 comprises 21 residues. Germline CDR1 and CDR2: GEAIGNYY and EKD. V shed 3 bases, J shed 0 bases, and the junction held 21 bases outside the gene matches. CDR3 sequence: CACDAVHGGYDPDLYTDKLIF. In DNA, the CDR3 is TGTGCCTGTGACGCCGTCCACGGGGGATACGACCCCGATTTGTACACCGATAAACTCATCTTT.

As for this clone: The TCRdb protein comes from a much larger clone and disagrees with this DNA's translation at residue 6, likely due to a read error; the protein given here is derived from the DNA. The chain joins TRDV2 to TRDJ1; 13 bases map to TRDD3. V was pared by 0 bases and J by 1 base, with 10 bases of the junction left unmatched. Germline CDR1 is GEAIGNYY and CDR2 is EKD. This CDR3 is built from 19 residues. The CDR3 reads CACDTRGTGGYDTTDKLIF. The CDR3 region has the DNA TGTGCCTGTGACACCCGTGGGACTGGGGGATACGATACCACCGATAAACTCATCTTT.

About this clone itself: A read error is the likely source, as a far larger clone sits one nucleotide away. The sample holds other DNA sequences that translate to the same CDR3. The chain links TRDV2 to TRDJ1; D call uncertain. Trimming took 3 bases from V and 0 from J, leaving 25 bases between them. The CDR3 extends over 19 amino acids. From germline, CDR1 is GEAIGNYY and CDR2 EKD. CDR3 nucleotide sequence: TGTGCCTGTGACCCTCTTCGATCAGGGGTACTAGGGGACACCGATAAACTCATCTTT. This codes for CACDPLRSGVLGDTDKLIF.

On this clone: The protein held in TCRdb is that of a much larger clone and does not match this DNA's translation at residue 13, likely because of a read error; the protein shown is translated from the DNA. V gene TRDV3 combines with J gene TRDJ1, with 7 positions matching TRDD3. The germline CDR1 and CDR2 sequences are TVYSNPD and GDNSRS (reference sequence). The length of the CDR3 is 15 residues. The CDR3: CALVAGADTVDKPIF. The CDR3 DNA sequence: TGTGCCTTGGTAGCTGGGGCGGATACGGTCGATAAACCCATCTTT.

This clone turned up a few times. TCRdb lists the protein of a much larger clone for this DNA, which differs at residue 8, so this is likely a read error; the protein given here is translated from the DNA itself. The V call is TRDV2, the J call TRDJ1; no reliable D call. V shed 0 bases and J shed 0 bases, with 13 bases lying between them. The length of the CDR3 is 16 residues. Germline CDR1 reads GEAIGNYY; CDR2 reads EKD. DNA for the CDR3: TGTGCCTGTGACACCGTGGGAAACAGGTACACCGATAAACTCATCTTT. This gives the protein CACDTVGNRYTDKLIF.

In the case of this clone: A read error may produce the germline difference seen at one junction end. CDR3 nucleotide sequence: TGTGCCTGTGACACCGTTGAGTCCCACCTGCATACTGGTGTACTCACCGCTAAACTCATCTTT. Its translation is CACDTVESHLHTGVLTAKLIF. The gene calls are TRDV2 and TRDJ1, with TRDD3 as a possible D gene (5 bases). CDR3 length: 21 residues. Germline V gene data show CDR1 as GEAIGNYY and CDR2 as EKD.

V usage is TRDV2 and J usage is TRDJ1; TRDD3 is a possible D gene (5 bases). With 1 base removed from V and 0 bases from J, the gap between germline ends came to 20 bases. The germline CDR1 and CDR2 sequences are GEAIGNYY and EKD. This CDR3 contains 18 residues. CDR3 in DNA: TGTGCCTGTGACACTGGGCGACTGGTGGATGAGTACACCGATAAACTCATCTTT. Protein: CACDTGRLVDEYTDKLIF.

This clone was observed a few times. The protein held in TCRdb is that of a much larger clone and does not match this DNA's translation at residue 4, likely because of a read error; the protein shown is translated from the DNA. The CDR3 is CACGTLSRGIDGSTDKLIF. The CDR3, as DNA: TGTGCCTGTGGTACCCTATCGCGGGGGATTGATGGATCCACCGATAAACTCATCTTT. This sequence joins TRDV2 and TRDJ1; 7 positions agree with TRDD3. V lost 5 bases and J lost 1; bases outside the gene matches: 21. This CDR3 spans 19 amino acids. The germline V gene has CDR1 GEAIGNYY and CDR2 EKD.

A few counts support this clone. TCRdb's protein for this DNA is that of a much larger clone and differs from the translation at residue 7, likely a read error; the protein shown is the DNA translation. The chain carries TRDV2 and TRDJ1; TRDD3 matches 11 bases. The germline CDR1 and CDR2 sequences are GEAIGNYY and EKD. V lost 0 bases, J lost 1 base, and 18 bases stayed unmatched. The CDR3 consists of 21 residues. The CDR3 protein is CACDTVPLGDTSTQSTDKLIF. The CDR3 nucleotides read TGTGCCTGTGACACCGTGCCGCTGGGGGATACTTCTACTCAATCCACCGATAAACTCATCTTT.

With regard to this clone: The protein TCRdb gives is from a much larger clone and does not agree with this DNA's translation at residue 4, likely a read error; the protein shown here comes from the DNA. The chain links TRDV2 to TRDJ1, with TRDD3 identical over 13 bases. Germline V gene data show CDR1 as GEAIGNYY and CDR2 as EKD. This CDR3 has 18 amino acids. The CDR3 bases are TGTGCCTGTGGCACCGTCCTACTGGGGGATACGGGGACCGATAAACTCATCTTT. It codes for CACGTVLLGDTGTDKLIF.

By frequency in the sample, this clone is medium-sized. Other nucleotide sequences in the sample specify the same CDR3. The J gene is TRDJ1, the V gene TRDV2; perhaps TRDD3 as D (6 bases). Per the germline V gene, CDR1 is GEAIGNYY and CDR2 is EKD. The length of the CDR3 is 18 residues. Deletions cut 3 bases from V and 0 bases from J, with 22 bases between. The CDR3 sequence is CACDSLGGGGSYTDKLIF. CDR3 in DNA: TGTGCCTGTGACTCCCTAGGTGGTGGGGGTTCGTACACCGATAAACTCATCTTT.

Points on this clone: TCRdb shows a much larger clone's protein in place of this DNA's translation, and the two differ at residue 20, likely through a read error; the protein shown is translated from the DNA. The chain uses TRDV2 and TRDJ1, with 13 nucleotides matching TRDD3. The germline gives CDR1 GEAIGNYY, CDR2 EKD. The CDR3 loop spans 22 amino acids. Here the CDR3 reads CACDTIGGTGGYETPYTDKFIF. In nucleotides, the CDR3 is TGTGCCTGTGACACTATCGGTGGAACTGGGGGATACGAAACTCCGTACACCGATAAATTCATCTTT.

This clone appeared a few times. TCRdb pairs this DNA with a much larger clone's protein that differs at residue 5, likely a read error; the protein shown was translated from the DNA. This chain links TRDV2 with TRDJ1, with TRDD3 identical over 11 bases. Germline CDR1 is GEAIGNYY and CDR2 is EKD. The CDR3 has 17 amino acids. V was pared by 3 bases and J by 1 base, with 9 bases of the junction left unmatched. The CDR3 DNA reads TGTGCCTGTGACTTTCTCATGGGGGATACGGTCACCGATAAACTCATCTTT. Protein sequence: CACDFLMGDTVTDKLIF.

On this clone itself: The protein that TCRdb holds for this DNA derives from a much larger clone and differs from the translated DNA at residue 11, which likely indicates a read error; the protein shown here is translated from the DNA. The chain uses TRDV2 and TRDJ1; 13 nucleotides line up with TRDD3. Losses at the gene ends were 3 bases for V and 0 bases for J; bases not matched to a gene: 15. The CDR3 runs 20 residues. From germline, CDR1 is GEAIGNYY and CDR2 EKD. The CDR3 protein is CACDPLLGDTLFDDTDKLIF. The CDR3 region has the DNA TGTGCCTGTGACCCGTTACTGGGGGATACGCTTTTCGATGACACCGATAAACTCATCTTT.

A remark on this clone: A far larger clone is off by one base, so a read error is likely. At the DNA level, this CDR3 is encoded by other sequences in the same sample as well. The CDR3 DNA sequence: TGTGCTCTTGGGAGGGCCTTCCTAATCTCTGGGGGATACCTCACCGATAAACTCATCTTC. Translated: CALGRAFLISGGYLTDKLIF. J is TRDJ1 and V is TRDV1; 11 bases fit TRDD3. Germline V gene data show CDR1 as TSWWSYY and CDR2 as QGS. The CDR3 runs 20 residues.

The rearrangement joins TRDV2 to TRDJ1, with D tentatively TRDD3 (6 bases). The CDR3 is 16 amino acids. The V end was cut by 2 bases, the J end by 6 bases, with 21 bases between. Per germline, CDR1 GEAIGNYY and CDR2 EKD. The CDR3: CACDIVVSGDHYKLIF. DNA of the CDR3: TGTGCCTGTGACATTGTTGTATCGGGGGACCACTATAAACTCATCTTT.

As regards this clone: TCRdb's protein, taken from a much larger clone, differs from this DNA's translation at residues 11 and 16, likely owing to a read error; the protein displayed comes from the DNA. Written as DNA, the CDR3 is TGTGCCTGTGACACCGTTGAGAGGACTGGGGTTACGTACACCGATAACCTCATCTTT. Encoded protein: CACDTVERTGVTYTDNLIF. V is TRDV2 and J is TRDJ1; 7 bases agree with TRDD3. CDR1 is GEAIGNYY and CDR2 is EKD in the germline V gene. The CDR3 extends over 19 amino acids.